The clone carrying this TCR beta chain was detected a few times. Produced via immunoSEQ multiplex PCR; TCRdb's table is partial and in-frame only. Found here are 100,000 to 150,000 clones, under 85% of them singletons; the top ten hold approximately 12%. Germline V CDR1 and CDR2: MDHEN, SYDVKM. J gave up 0 bases and V 5 bases, and 5 bases lay outside the gene matches. This CDR3 is built from 15 residues. The sample is drawn from a study of blood T cell repertoires in COVID-19. Study details: PBMCs, B-cell-depleted T cells, or T cells were the source of the cDNA or gDNA that made up the material.

This sequence originates from a woman aged 60-70 years with acute or convalescent COVID-19. The chain links TRBV28 to TRBJ1-2, with 8 bases fitting TRBD1. The material sequenced was peripheral blood. CDR3 residues: CASSDGQGANYGYTF. The CDR3 coding sequence is TGTGCCAGCAGTGATGGACAGGGAGCTAACTATGGCTACACCTTC.